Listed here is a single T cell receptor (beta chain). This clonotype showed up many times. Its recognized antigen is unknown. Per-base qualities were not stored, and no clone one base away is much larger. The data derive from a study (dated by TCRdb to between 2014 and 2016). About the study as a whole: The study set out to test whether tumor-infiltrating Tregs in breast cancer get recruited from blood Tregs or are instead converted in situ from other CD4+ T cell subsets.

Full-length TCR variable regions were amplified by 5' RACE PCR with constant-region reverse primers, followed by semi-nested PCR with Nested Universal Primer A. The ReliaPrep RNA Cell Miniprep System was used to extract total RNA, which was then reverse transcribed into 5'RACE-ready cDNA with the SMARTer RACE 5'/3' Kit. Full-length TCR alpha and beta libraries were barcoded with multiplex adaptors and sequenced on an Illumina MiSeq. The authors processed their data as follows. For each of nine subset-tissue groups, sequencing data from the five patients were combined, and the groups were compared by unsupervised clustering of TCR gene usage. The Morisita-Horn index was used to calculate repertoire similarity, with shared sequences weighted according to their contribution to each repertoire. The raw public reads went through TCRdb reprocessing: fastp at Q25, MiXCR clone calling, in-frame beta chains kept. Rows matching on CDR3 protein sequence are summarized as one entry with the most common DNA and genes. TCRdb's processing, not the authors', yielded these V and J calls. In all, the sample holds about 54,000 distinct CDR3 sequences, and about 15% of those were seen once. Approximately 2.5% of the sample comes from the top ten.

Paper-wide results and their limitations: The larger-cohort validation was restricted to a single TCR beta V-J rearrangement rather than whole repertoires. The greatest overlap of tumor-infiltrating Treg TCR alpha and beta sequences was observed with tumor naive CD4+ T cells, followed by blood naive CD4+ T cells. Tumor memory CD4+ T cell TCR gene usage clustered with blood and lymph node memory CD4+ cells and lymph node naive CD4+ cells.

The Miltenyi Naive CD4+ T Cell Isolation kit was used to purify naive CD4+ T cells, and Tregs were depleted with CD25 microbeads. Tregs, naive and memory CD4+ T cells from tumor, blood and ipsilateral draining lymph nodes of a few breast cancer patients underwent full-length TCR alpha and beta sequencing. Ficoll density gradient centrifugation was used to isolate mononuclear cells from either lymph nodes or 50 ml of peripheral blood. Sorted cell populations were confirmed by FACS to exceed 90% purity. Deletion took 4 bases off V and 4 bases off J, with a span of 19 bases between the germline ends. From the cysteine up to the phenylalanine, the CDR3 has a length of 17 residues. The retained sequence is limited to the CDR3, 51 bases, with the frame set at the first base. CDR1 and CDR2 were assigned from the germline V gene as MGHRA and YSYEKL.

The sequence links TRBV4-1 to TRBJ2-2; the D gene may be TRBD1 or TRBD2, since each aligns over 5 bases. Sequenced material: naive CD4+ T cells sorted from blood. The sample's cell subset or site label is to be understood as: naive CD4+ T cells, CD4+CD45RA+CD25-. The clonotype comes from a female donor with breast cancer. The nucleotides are TGCGCCAGCAGCCCTAGGGGAGTCAGGGTTCCCACCGGGGAGCTGTTTTTT. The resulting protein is CASSPRGVRVPTGELFF.